This TCR beta chain appears in the sequencing data of a study of human T cells and chemical hapten exposure. Study overall: Patients had diphenylcyclopropenone applied to the scalp weekly throughout the roughly 25-week study. How much TCR each sample yielded varied, mostly because pooled library volumes differed slightly.

Deletions cut 10 bases from V and 2 bases from J, with 16 bases between. Germline loops: CDR1 MDHEN, CDR2 SYDVKM. There are 14 residues in the CDR3. Study results and limitations: The study found that DPC sensitization did not change TCRs above 1 in 1000 frequency.

As to time point: patch test 2, 6 weeks after DPC sensitization. Treatment here: therapeutic diphenylcyclopropenone sensitization with weekly scalp DPC. TCRdb called the RACE reads again in MiXCR, with one record for every CDR3 protein. The table records 360,000 or so distinct CDR3 sequences, 6% to 7% of them present only once. Concerning this clonotype itself: Its antigen is still unknown.

The receptor comes from a young woman with alopecia areata. Some clones in this sample may be carry-over from other donors' samples. This chain joins TRBV28 and TRBJ2-3; the D gene is possibly TRBD2 (5 bases). Sequenced material: whole blood, taken in connection with sensitization to the hapten diphenylcyclopropenone (DPC). The CDR3 bases are TGTGCCACCTCCACCCAGCGGTTCACAGATACGCAGTATTTT. Translating it yields CATSTQRFTDTQYF.